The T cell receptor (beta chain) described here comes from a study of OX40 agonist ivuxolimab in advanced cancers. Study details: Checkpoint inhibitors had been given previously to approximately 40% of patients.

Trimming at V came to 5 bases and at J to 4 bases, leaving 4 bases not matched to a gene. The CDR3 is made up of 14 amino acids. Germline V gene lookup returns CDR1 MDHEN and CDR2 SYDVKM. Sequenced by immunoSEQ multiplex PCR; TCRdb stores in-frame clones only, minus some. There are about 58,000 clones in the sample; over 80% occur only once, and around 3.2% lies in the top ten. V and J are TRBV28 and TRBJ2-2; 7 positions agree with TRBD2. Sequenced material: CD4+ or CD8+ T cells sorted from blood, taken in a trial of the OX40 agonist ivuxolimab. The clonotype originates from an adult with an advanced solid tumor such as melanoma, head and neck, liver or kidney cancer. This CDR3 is CASSGGRATGELFF. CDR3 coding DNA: TGTGCCAGCAGTGGTGGGAGGGCCACCGGGGAGCTGTTTTTT.